The entry below gives a single T cell receptor (beta chain) sequence along with its context. Germline V lookup: CDR1 MDHEN, CDR2 SYDVKM. There are 15 residues in the CDR3. The ends were cut back, 6 bases at V and 3 bases at J, with 18 bases in the middle. This sample is drawn from a study of blood T cell repertoires in COVID-19. Turning to the study itself: The United States, Italy and Spain were the sources of the acute and convalescent COVID-19 samples. PBMCs, B-cell-depleted T cells, or T cells provided the cDNA or gDNA that made up the material.

Original analysis: Reference gene primers were amplified, and this amplification served to estimate nucleated cell counts. The table came from immunoSEQ multiplex PCR; TCRdb's copy has only in-frame clones and leaves some out. D and trimming were read from the DNA, whereas the V and J calls and clone size are those reported in that table. This sample yields some 120,000 clones, of which roughly nine tenths are seen a single time; around 3.7% belongs to the top ten. The TCR was taken from a man aged 50 or older with active COVID-19. Sequenced: peripheral blood. The chain uses TRBV28 and TRBJ2-7, with D perhaps TRBD2 (6 bases). The CDR3 coding sequence is TGTGCCAGCAGCACCCCGGATAGCGGAAACTACGAGCAGTACGTC. Residues: CASSTPDSGNYEQYV.